This T cell receptor (beta chain) was captured by sequencing in a study of T-cell memory formation after mild COVID-19. TCRdb processed the 5' RACE reads anew with MiXCR; each CDR3 protein has one entry. Of about 160,000 distinct CDR3 sequences listed, less than 40% are singletons. V was cut by 5 bases and J by 3 bases, with 7 bases left in between. CDR3 length equals 12 residues. Germline V gene sequence: CDR1 PRHDT, CDR2 FYEKMQ (reference sequence). The gene calls are TRBV13 and TRBJ1-1; D might be TRBD1 (6 bases). This TCR was sampled from an adult woman who had mild COVID-19 (a few samples of this study predate the infection). Cell type and time point are not known. Input material: PBMCs or a T cell subset sorted from them (not recorded which). CDR3 loop: CASSNRDTEAFF. CDR3 coding DNA: TGTGCCAGCAGCAACAGGGACACTGAAGCTTTCTTT.